What follows are 9 T cell receptor beta chains derived from one specimen sequenced in a study of cytomegalovirus exposure and HLA in healthy donors. PCR involved 60 Vbeta and 13 Jbeta primers. Produced via immunoSEQ multiplex PCR; TCRdb's table is partial and in-frame only. The sample comprises 150,000 or so clones, approximately 80% of which are singletons, and about 3.4% rests with the top ten. What was sequenced was PBMCs. The receptors derive from a woman in her 50s in good health and CMV-seropositive.

V is TRBV6-5 and J is TRBJ1-4, with D possibly TRBD1 on 5 matching bases. Germline V gives CDR1 MNHEY, CDR2 SVGAGI. The CDR3 is 15 amino acids. The V gene lost 0 bases and the J gene lost 3 bases, with 8 bases spanning the gap. The CDR3 DNA follows: TGTGCCAGCAGTTACTCGATCAGGGCTAATGAAAAACTGTTTTTT. Its translation is CASSYSIRANEKLFF.

The chain combines TRBV5-1 with TRBJ2-1, with D perhaps TRBD2 (5 bases). V lost 1 base to trimming and J lost 6 bases, with 8 bases between them. This CDR3 has 13 residues. Germline V gives CDR1 SGHRS, CDR2 YFSETQ. In DNA form, the CDR3 reads TGCGCCAGCAGCTTGCGGGAAGTCAATGAGCAGTTCTTC. It specifies CASSLREVNEQFF.

The V call is TRBV5-1, the J call TRBJ2-7; D uncertain. Per the germline V gene, CDR1 is SGHRS and CDR2 is YFSETQ. V shed 0 bases and J shed 2 bases, with 6 bases lying between them. CDR3 length equals 13 residues. The CDR3 DNA reads TGCGCCAGCAGCTTGGCCTATGCCTACGAGCAGTACTTC. It encodes CASSLAYAYEQYF.

The rearrangement links TRBV10-3 to TRBJ2-7, with D perhaps TRBD1 (6 bases). V lost 6 bases and J lost 3, with 18 bases in between. This CDR3 spans 15 amino acids. The V gene's germline CDR1 is ENHRY and CDR2 SYGVKD. This CDR3 is CAISLTGQASYEQYF. The CDR3, as DNA: TGTGCCATCAGCCTTACAGGGCAGGCTAGCTACGAGCAGTACTTC.

This sequence joins TRBV5-1 and TRBJ1-5; D ambiguous. The CDR3 loop spans 13 amino acids. Trimming cost V 0 bases and J 12 bases, with 13 bases left between them. CDR1 SGHRS and CDR2 YFSETQ come from the germline V gene. CDR3 in amino acids: CASSLDPGGNQHF. CDR3 coding DNA: TGCGCCAGCAGCTTGGACCCAGGAGGGAACCAGCATTTT.

This chain connects TRBV9 to TRBJ2-1; D is perhaps TRBD2 (6 bases). The CDR3 contains 14 residues. Trimming shortened V by 0 bases and J by 6 bases, and 10 bases separated the two germline ends. The germline CDR1 and CDR2 sequences are SGDLS and YYNGEE. DNA for the CDR3: TGTGCCAGCAGCGTAGGAGGTAGCGGCAATGAGCAGTTCTTC. Protein: CASSVGGSGNEQFF. Complete variable domain (other parts from reference TRBV9 and TRBJ2-1): DSGVTQTPKHLITATGQRVTLRCSPRSGDLSVYWYQQSLDQGLQFLIQYYNGEERAKGNILERFSAQQFPDLHSELNLSSLELGDSALYFCASSVGGSGNEQFFGPGTRLTVL.

V and J are TRBV19 and TRBJ2-2; 9 bases fit TRBD2. The CDR3 has 17 residues. Germline V gene lookup returns CDR1 LNHDA and CDR2 SQIVND (reference sequence). The junction had 10 bases not matched to a gene; V was cut back by 4 bases and J by 4 bases. CDR3 DNA sequence: TGTGCCAGTAGTACCACCGGCGGGGGGGGAGGCACCGGGGAGCTGTTTTTT. Its translation: CASSTTGGGGGTGELFF.

This CDR3 is CAISDEGAKGNTIYF. CDR3 coding DNA: TGTGCCATCAGTGATGAGGGGGCGAAAGGAAACACCATATATTTT. The V gene is TRBV10-3, the J gene TRBJ1-3; 7 bases map to TRBD1. From germline, CDR1 is ENHRY and CDR2 SYGVKD. Trimming at V came to 3 bases and at J to 4 bases, leaving 6 bases not matched to a gene. The CDR3 extends over 15 amino acids.

This chain connects TRBV7-2 to TRBJ2-7; 11 nucleotides match TRBD1. The J segment lost 5 bases and the V segment lost 1 base, leaving 10 bases of the junction unmatched. Germline loops: CDR1 SGHTA, CDR2 FQGNSA. CDR3 length: 17 amino acids. The CDR3 sequence is CASSLGPRTGGVNEQYF. CDR3 nucleotides: TGTGCCAGCAGCTTAGGCCCCCGGACAGGGGGCGTGAACGAGCAGTACTTC.